The 12 T cell receptor beta chains below come from one sample, sequenced in a study of T cells in Graves' hyperthyroidism and ophthalmopathy. TCR beta CDR3 regions were amplified from RNA. The HTBI primer set served for first-round RT-PCR of the TCR CDR3. TCRdb called the multiplex PCR reads again in MiXCR, with one record for every CDR3 protein. The data hold roughly 400,000 distinct CDR3 sequences, with about 25% observed a single time. Sequencing input: blood. The receptors originated from a man in his fifties or sixties with Graves' hyperthyroidism.

The sample holds a few counts of this clonotype. J is TRBJ1-1 and V is TRBV6-1, with D possibly TRBD1 on 6 matching bases. The germline V gene has CDR1 MNHNS and CDR2 SASEGT. CDR3 length: 15 residues. V lost 4 bases and J lost 2, with 14 bases in between. The CDR3 nucleotides read TGTGCCAGCAGTGCGCTCGGGGGCGGAAACACTGAAGCTTTCTTT. It specifies CASSALGGGNTEAFF.

This clonotype was counted ten times or more. The V call is TRBV12-3 or TRBV12-4, the J call TRBJ2-1; D unresolved. CDR3 length: 11 amino acids. V was clipped by 6 bases and J by 6 bases, with 6 bases between them. The CDR3 DNA sequence: TGTGCCAGCAGCACCATCAATGAGCAGTTCTTC. Protein sequence: CASSTINEQFF.

This chain links TRBV27 with TRBJ2-5, with TRBD1 identical over 8 bases. Trimming at V came to 1 base and at J to 4 bases, leaving 2 bases not matched to a gene. The CDR3 contains 14 residues. CDR1 is MNHEY and CDR2 is SMNVEV in the germline V gene (reference sequence). The CDR3 loop is CASSLLTGVETQYF. In DNA form, the CDR3 reads TGTGCCAGCAGTTTATTGACAGGGGTAGAGACCCAGTACTTC.

V usage is TRBV7-9 and J usage is TRBJ2-3, with 12 bases that match TRBD2. CDR1 and CDR2 from the germline V gene are SEHNR and FQNEAQ (reference sequence). V gave up 5 bases and J gave up 4 bases; unmatched junction bases: 7. This CDR3 has 16 residues. CDR3 nucleotide sequence: TGTGCCAGCAGCCCACGACTAGCGGGAGAGCCAGATACGCAGTATTTT. Translated, it gives CASSPRLAGEPDTQYF.

This clonotype was recorded a few times. This chain joins TRBV6-5 and TRBJ1-5; D perhaps matches TRBD1 (5 bases). There are 16 residues in the CDR3. Germline V gene lookup returns CDR1 MNHEY and CDR2 SVGAGI. Trimming took off 2 bases at V and 3 bases at J, with 14 bases between the two ends. The CDR3 loop reads CASSYGEFGTNQPQHF. CDR3 in DNA: TGTGCCAGCAGTTACGGGGAGTTCGGGACCAATCAGCCCCAGCATTTT.

This rearrangement joins TRBV27 to TRBJ2-1; possible D gene TRBD1, 5 bases. The CDR3 length is 15 residues. V shed 3 bases and J shed 6 bases, with 15 bases lying between them. Per germline, CDR1 MNHEY and CDR2 SMNVEV (reference sequence). The CDR3 nucleotides read TGTGCCAGCAGTTTCATGACAGAATCGAGCAATGAGCAGTTCTTC. Translating gives CASSFMTESSNEQFF.

This clonotype was seen many times. The chain couples TRBV7-9 to TRBJ2-1; D not resolved. This CDR3 is built from 13 residues. The ends were cut back, 5 bases at V and 7 bases at J, with 12 bases in the middle. Germline CDR1 reads SEHNR; CDR2 reads FQNEAQ (reference sequence). For the CDR3, the DNA is TGTGCCAGCAGCGCCGCCCCGAGGAATGAGCAGTTCTTC. Translated, it gives CASSAAPRNEQFF.

In regard to this clonotype: This is likely a read error, given that the CDR3 carries no conserved phenylalanine or tryptophan at its end. V and J are TRBV27 and TRBJ2-2, with 7 bases lining up with TRBD2. Trimming at V came to 6 bases and at J to 3 bases, leaving 1 base not matched to a gene. This CDR3 region has 13 residues. Germline V gene sequence: CDR1 MNHEY, CDR2 SMNVEV (reference sequence). DNA for the CDR3: TGTGCCAGCAGGACTAGCCACACCGGGGAGCTGTTTTCT. It encodes CASRTSHTGELFS.

This clonotype came up a few times. This chain uses TRBV12-5 with TRBJ2-7; no reliable D call. The CDR3 is 12 amino acids. V lost 2 bases and J lost 4, with 6 bases in between. The germline gives CDR1 LGHNT, CDR2 FRNRAP. CDR3 coding DNA: TGTGCTAGTGGTTTGAACGGGTACGAGCAGTACTTC. It is translated as CASGLNGYEQYF.

The V gene is TRBV3-1, the J gene TRBJ2-4; no firm D call. Germline V gene data show CDR1 as LGHDT and CDR2 as YNNKEL (reference sequence). This CDR3 spans 15 amino acids. V shed 0 bases and J shed 4 bases, with 10 bases lying between them. DNA of the CDR3: TGTGCCAGCAGCCAAGAACGACACGTAAAAAACATTCAGTACTTC. It translates to CASSQERHVKNIQYF.

The rearrangement links TRBV20-1 to TRBJ2-3; D is perhaps TRBD2 (5 bases). V gave up 3 bases and J gave up 0 bases, with 13 bases separating them. CDR3 length: 15 amino acids. From germline, CDR1 is DFQATT and CDR2 SNEGSKA (reference sequence). In DNA, the CDR3 is TGCAGTGCTAGTAAAGCGGAAACCAGCACAGATACGCAGTATTTT. As protein: CSASKAETSTDTQYF.

The rearrangement links TRBV27 to TRBJ2-6; D perhaps matches TRBD1 (5 bases). In germline, CDR1 is MNHEY, CDR2 SMNVEV (reference sequence). CDR3 length equals 15 residues. V was pared by 8 bases and J by 2 bases, with 13 bases between. CDR3 bases: TGTGCCAGCGGACACAGAGACGCTGGGGCCAACGTCCTGACTTTC. Its translation is CASGHRDAGANVLTF.